This TCR beta chain derives from a study of blood T cell repertoires in COVID-19. Study information: The analysed material was cDNA or gDNA that came from T cells, B-cell-depleted T cells, or PBMCs.

Clinical histories supplied by participants themselves formed the basis of cohort assignment. V shed 3 bases, J shed 5 bases, and the junction held 9 bases outside the gene matches. The CDR3 sequence is 15 residues long. The germline gives CDR1 DFQATT, CDR2 SNEGSKA (reference sequence). Repertoires were generated with immunoSEQ multiplex PCR, while TCRdb's copy carries only in-frame clones and drops some. The sample yields 250,000 to 300,000 clones, approximately 90% seen once. Sequenced: PBMCs or T cells enriched from blood (not recorded which). The receptor's source is a human donor in a cohort exposed to, infected with or recovered from COVID-19 (not recorded which). The donor label of this sample is uncertain. The rearrangement uses TRBV20-1 and TRBJ2-5; the match to TRBD1 covers 10 bases. This CDR3 is CSASDEDRGMETQYF. CDR3 DNA: TGCAGTGCTAGTGATGAGGACAGGGGGATGGAGACCCAGTACTTC.